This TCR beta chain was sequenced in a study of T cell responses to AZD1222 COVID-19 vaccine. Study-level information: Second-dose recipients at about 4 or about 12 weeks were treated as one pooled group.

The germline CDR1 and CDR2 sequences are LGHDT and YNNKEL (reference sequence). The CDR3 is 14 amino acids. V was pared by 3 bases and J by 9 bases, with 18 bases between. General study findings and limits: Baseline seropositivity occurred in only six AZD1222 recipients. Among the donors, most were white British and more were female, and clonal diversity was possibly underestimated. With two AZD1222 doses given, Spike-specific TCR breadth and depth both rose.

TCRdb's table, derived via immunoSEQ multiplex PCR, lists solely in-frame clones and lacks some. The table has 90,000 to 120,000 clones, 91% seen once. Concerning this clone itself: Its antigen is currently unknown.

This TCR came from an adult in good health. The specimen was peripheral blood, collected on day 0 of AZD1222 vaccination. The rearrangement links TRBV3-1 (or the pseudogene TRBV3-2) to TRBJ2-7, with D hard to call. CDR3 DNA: TGTGCCAGCAGCCAGTACCCCCGCGCGTCGTTGCAGTACTTC. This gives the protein CASSQYPRASLQYF.